This entry is about one T cell receptor beta chain. This sample was included in a study of blood T cell repertoires in COVID-19. The overall study: Samples of COVID-19 (acute and convalescent) were obtained from the United States, Italy and Spain. Sample material is recorded as cDNA or gDNA derived from T cells, B-cell-depleted T cells, or PBMCs.

As originally analysed: Amplification from reference gene primers served as the basis for estimated nucleated cell counts. Assay used: immunoSEQ multiplex PCR; TCRdb lists only in-frame clones, some missing. Clone size and V and J calls were adopted from that table, with D and trimming inferred from the DNA. Here the sample spans 150,000 to 160,000 clones, approximately 80% being singletons. This CDR3 contains 15 residues. With V trimmed by 4 bases and J by 4 bases, 5 bases remained unmatched. Germline values: CDR1 PRHDT, CDR2 FYEKMQ (reference sequence). This TCR derives from a woman in her fifties or sixties with acute or convalescent COVID-19. Sample: peripheral blood. J is TRBJ1-1 and V is TRBV13; 11 nucleotides align to TRBD1. The CDR3 region is CASSSRDRGTTEAFF. The CDR3 bases are TGTGCCAGCAGCTCCCGGGACAGGGGGACCACTGAAGCTTTCTTT.